Sequencing of this TCR beta chain was carried out in a study of T cells in narcolepsy. In regard to this clone: Its target is not known.

The study's findings and limits: Autoreactive clonotypes reportedly recurred in blood of same and different patients, not controls. Autoreactive HCRT-specific and TRIB2-specific clonotypes were marked in same-patient CSF-versus-blood CD4+ comparisons. Autoreactive clone sequences were missing from some blood memory CD4+ repertoires.

Repertoires were generated with immunoSEQ multiplex PCR, while TCRdb's copy carries only in-frame clones and drops some. Among about 24,000 clones, less than 70% were seen once, and the ten largest hold more than 10%. The sequenced material came from memory (CD45RA-) CD4+ T cells from blood. The TCR originated in a human donor in good health.

The CDR3 reads CASSQGKGGPYEQYF. DNA of the CDR3: TGCGCCAGCAGCCAAGGGAAGGGGGGCCCCTACGAGCAGTACTTC. The gene calls are TRBV4-1 and TRBJ2-7, with D perhaps assigned TRBD1 or TRBD2 (6 bases each). V was pared by 1 base and J by 2 bases, with 12 bases between. Germline CDR1 and CDR2: MGHRA and YSYEKL. The CDR3 is made up of 15 amino acids.